Each of the 8 T cell receptor beta chains below was sequenced from the same sample in a study of cytomegalovirus exposure and HLA in healthy donors (dated 2017 in TCRdb). Libraries were prepared through the immunoSEQ multiplex PCR assay. A mixture of 60 forward primers for TCR Vbeta segments and 13 reverse primers for TCR Jbeta segments was used in the multiplex PCR. TCRdb holds this immuneACCESS table with in-frame rearrangements only. Some clones are missing; in checked studies, unresolved V genes explain under half, and the rest has no known cause. The sample profile shows about 64,000 clones; around 64% of them were found once. Clones ranked in the top ten supply about 3% of the sample. The sample was PBMCs. These receptors were obtained from a woman aged 45-59 years in good health and CMV-seronegative.

The chain has TRBV5-1 and TRBJ2-3, with 10 bases matching TRBD2. V shed 3 bases, J shed 4 bases, and the junction held 8 bases outside the gene matches. The CDR3 contains 16 residues. Germline assignment: CDR1 SGHRS and CDR2 YFSETQ. The CDR3 DNA is TGCGCCAGCAGCTGGCGGCTAGCGGGAGATTCAGATACGCAGTATTTT. Translation: CASSWRLAGDSDTQYF.

This chain links TRBV6-5 with TRBJ1-5, with TRBD1 identical over 8 bases. V lost 4 bases, J lost 7 bases, and 6 bases stayed unmatched. Per germline, CDR1 MNHEY and CDR2 SVGAGI. CDR3 length: 14 amino acids. CDR3 sequence: CASSWDRREQPQHF. CDR3 coding DNA: TGTGCCAGCAGTTGGGACAGGCGGGAGCAGCCCCAGCATTTT.

The gene calls are TRBV5-4 and TRBJ2-5, with D maybe TRBD1 (5 bases). The germline V and J ends were trimmed by 4 bases and 1 base, with 14 bases remaining between them. Germline V gene lookup returns CDR1 SGHNT and CDR2 YYREEE (reference sequence). The length of the CDR3 is 15 residues. This CDR3 reads CASSPRQSLQETQYF. CDR3 in DNA: TGTGCCAGCAGCCCCCGACAGAGCCTCCAAGAGACCCAGTACTTC.

This chain connects TRBV27 to TRBJ1-1; D gene uncertain. This CDR3 is built from 12 residues. Deletions cut 5 bases from V and 4 bases from J, with 8 bases between. Germline V gives CDR1 MNHEY, CDR2 SMNVEV (reference sequence). CDR3 loop: CASSGLLTEAFF. As DNA, the CDR3 is TGTGCCAGCAGTGGCCTTCTCACTGAAGCTTTCTTT.

This clone appeared a single time. V usage is TRBV27 and J usage is TRBJ1-2; 8 nucleotides align to TRBD1. Per the germline V gene, CDR1 is MNHEY and CDR2 is SMNVEV (reference sequence). Germline trimming cut 6 bases from V and 4 bases from J; bases unmatched to any gene: 4. The CDR3 contains 13 residues. The DNA of the CDR3 is TGTGCCAGCAGCCGAGGACAGGGCTATGGCTACACCTTC. This sequence encodes CASSRGQGYGYTF.

The chain links TRBV19 to TRBJ1-5, with TRBD1 matching over 10 bases. Germline-derived CDR1 and CDR2 are LNHDA and SQIVND (reference sequence). The CDR3 has 15 residues. V gave up 5 bases and J gave up 6 bases; unmatched junction bases: 7. CDR3 DNA: TGTGCCAGTAGTCCGGGACAGGGGTCGGCTCAGCCCCAGCATTTT. Its translation is CASSPGQGSAQPQHF. The full variable domain, its missing parts supplied by reference TRBV19 and TRBJ1-5, is DGGITQSPKYLFRKEGQNVTLSCEQNLNHDAMYWYRQDPGQGLRLIYYSQIVNDFQKGDIAEGYSVSREKKESFPLTVTSAQKNPTAFYLCASSPGQGSAQPQHFGDGTRLSIL.

As DNA, the CDR3 is TGTGCCAGCAGCATCCGGGGGGCCCCCTACGAGCAGTACTTC. Encoded protein: CASSIRGAPYEQYF. The chain recombines TRBV7-8 with TRBJ2-7; a weak D match, TRBD2 (7 bases). Germline values: CDR1 SGHVS, CDR2 FQNEAQ. V was shortened by 5 bases and J by 2 bases, with 13 bases between the two germline ends. There are 14 residues in the CDR3.

V is TRBV7-8 and J is TRBJ2-7, with 12 bases that match TRBD1. CDR1 and CDR2 (germline): SGHVS, FQNEAQ. CDR3 length: 16 amino acids. V was pared by 5 bases and J by 4 bases, with 9 bases of the junction left unmatched. CDR3 nucleotides: TGTGCCAGCAGCCCGAGAGGGGACAGGGGGCTTTACGAGCAGTACTTC. Amino acids: CASSPRGDRGLYEQYF.